This TCR beta chain was identified during a study of OX40 agonist ivuxolimab in advanced cancers. Study details: The drug used for patients, ivuxolimab, was an agonistic anti-OX40 (CD134) antibody. Dose-escalation patients suffered from hepatocellular carcinoma, melanoma, renal cell or head and neck cancer. General study points: Antigen specificity of clonally expanded peripheral T cells was not established.

Comments on this clone: Its antigen is unknown.

Measured with immunoSEQ multiplex PCR; TCRdb has only the in-frame clones, and not every one. The data hold some 69,000 clones, with about 89% observed a single time. CDR1 and CDR2 (germline): SGHRS, YFSETQ. The CDR3 covers 14 residues. Trimming took off 2 bases at V and 5 bases at J, with 14 bases between the two ends. The gene calls are TRBV5-1 and TRBJ2-7; a weak D match, TRBD2 (5 bases). The sample in question was CD4+ or CD8+ T cells sorted from blood, obtained in a trial of the OX40 agonist ivuxolimab. The TCR originated in an adult with an advanced solid tumor such as melanoma, head and neck, liver or kidney cancer. CDR3 loop: CASSFDYTHDEQYF. The CDR3 coding sequence is TGCGCCAGCAGCTTTGACTATACCCATGACGAGCAGTACTTC.